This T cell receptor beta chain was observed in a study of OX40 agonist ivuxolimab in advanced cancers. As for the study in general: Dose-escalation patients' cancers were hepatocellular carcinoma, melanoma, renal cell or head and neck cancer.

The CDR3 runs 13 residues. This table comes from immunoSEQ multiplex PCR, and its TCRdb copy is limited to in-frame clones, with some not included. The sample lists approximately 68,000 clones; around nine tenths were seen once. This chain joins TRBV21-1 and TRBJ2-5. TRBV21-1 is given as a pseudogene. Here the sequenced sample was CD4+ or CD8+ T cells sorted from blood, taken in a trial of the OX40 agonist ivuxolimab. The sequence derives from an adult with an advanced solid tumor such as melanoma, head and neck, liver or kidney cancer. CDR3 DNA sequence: TGTGCCAGCAGCGGCCCGGTTCGCGAGACCCAGTACTTC. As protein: CASSGPVRETQYF.